These 24 T cell receptor beta chains were sequenced from one sample in a study of low-dose radiotherapy and immunotherapy resistance in tumors. Priming of first-strand cDNA relied on TRAV- and TRBV-specific primers (covering alpha and beta chains). The PCR that amplified TCRs ran for 20 to 25 cycles, relying on a constant-region primer and a V-primer adapter. Each CDR3 protein gets one entry after TCRdb re-called the reads with MiXCR. The data contain 12,000 to 15,000 distinct CDR3 sequences, 45% to 55% of them seen just once; the ten biggest clones take up about 3.7%. The receptors come from a human donor with advanced metastatic prostate, ovarian, gallbladder or colorectal cancer (not recorded which). This table probably holds off-target reads from a library built for another chain.

The table lists this clonotype with a few counts. The rearrangement uses TRBV12-3 or TRBV12-4 and TRBJ1-1; D possibly corresponds to TRBD1 (5 bases). V lost 4 bases to trimming and J lost 1 base, with 7 bases between them. The CDR3 contains 13 residues. The CDR3 is CASSSGGNTEAFF. The DNA of the CDR3 is TGTGCCAGCAGTTCGGGGGGGAACACTGAAGCTTTCTTT.

The chain employs TRBV7-1 and TRBJ2-1; D call uncertain. TRBV7-1 is known as an ORF, though its function is uncertain. V was clipped by 5 bases and J by 1 base, with 12 bases between them. This CDR3 has 15 residues. CDR3 bases: TGTGCCAGCAGCCCCGGACGGTCGTCCTACAATGAGCAGTTCTTC. Amino acid sequence: CASSPGRSSYNEQFF.

This chain uses TRBV2 with TRBJ2-1; either TRBD1 or TRBD2 may supply D (5 bases each). CDR1 SNHLY and CDR2 FYNNEI come from the germline V gene. The CDR3 runs 13 residues. The V end lost 5 bases, the J end lost 9 bases, and 14 bases lay between the germline ends. The CDR3: CASSPFSGSEQFF. The CDR3 DNA sequence: TGTGCCAGCAGTCCGTTTTCAGGGAGTGAGCAGTTCTTC.

V usage is TRBV5-1 and J usage is TRBJ2-3; D is ambiguous. Germline CDR1 and CDR2: SGHRS and YFSETQ. The CDR3 runs to 13 residues. V dropped 4 bases and J dropped 1 base, with 7 bases sitting between them. CDR3: CASSVPGTDTQYF. CDR3 DNA: TGCGCCAGCAGCGTTCCGGGCACAGATACGCAGTATTTT.

The chain combines TRBV7-8 with TRBJ2-3; D unresolved. The J call is in doubt because the DNA end fits TRBJ1-5 better. This CDR3 region has 14 residues. The germline CDR1 and CDR2 sequences are SGHVS and FQNEAQ. In DNA, the CDR3 is TGTGCCAGCAGCTTAGTGGAGGGCGCAGATACGCAGCATTTT. Translating it yields CASSLVEGADTQHF.

The chain employs TRBV18 and TRBJ1-1; D is unresolved. Germline V gives CDR1 KGHSH, CDR2 LQKENI. Deletions cut 4 bases from V and 5 bases from J, with 11 bases between. The length of the CDR3 is 13 residues. CDR3 loop: CASSQPVGTEAFF. The CDR3, as DNA: TGTGCCAGCTCACAACCGGTAGGGACTGAAGCTTTCTTT.

This clonotype has just a few counts. The V gene is TRBV3-1, the J gene TRBJ2-7; TRBD2 matches at 9 bases. This CDR3 spans 15 amino acids. V lost 5 bases, J lost 3 bases, and 8 bases stayed unmatched. CDR1 and CDR2 from the germline V gene are LGHDT and YNNKEL (reference sequence). The CDR3 coding sequence is TGTGCCAGCAGCGAAGCCGGGACTAGCATCTACGAGCAGTACTTC. Its translation is CASSEAGTSIYEQYF.

This clonotype was observed a handful of times. CDR3 amino acids: CSVVGRGSYEQYF. In DNA form, the CDR3 reads TGCAGCGTTGTAGGTCGCGGATCCTACGAGCAGTACTTC. The chain employs TRBV29-1 and TRBJ2-7, with unresolved D. CDR1 SQVTM and CDR2 ANQGSEA come from the germline V gene. This CDR3 has 13 residues. V lost 4 bases, J lost 1 base, and 11 bases lay in between.

CDR3 DNA sequence: TGCGCCAGCATCCTCCAGGGGGCTAGCACAGATACGCAGTATTTT. Translation gives CASILQGASTDTQYF. The chain couples TRBV10-2 to TRBJ2-3; 8 bases align to TRBD1. The CDR3 totals 15 residues. CDR1 and CDR2 from the germline V gene are WSHSY and SAAADI. Trimming took 7 bases from V and 0 from J; bases not matched to a gene: 6.

V is TRBV6-5 and J is TRBJ1-5; 8 bases map to TRBD1. Trimming took 2 bases from V and 7 from J; bases not matched to a gene: 4. The CDR3 loop spans 14 amino acids. CDR1 MNHEY and CDR2 SVGAGI come from the germline V gene. CDR3 coding DNA: TGTGCCAGCAGTTACGCCAGGGGGCAACAGCCCCAGCATTTT. Its protein is CASSYARGQQPQHF.

The rearrangement joins TRBV6-2 or TRBV6-3 to TRBJ1-6; tentative D call: TRBD1 (6 bases). CDR3 length: 15 amino acids. Trimming took off 4 bases at V and 7 bases at J, with 14 bases between the two ends. CDR1 MNHEY and CDR2 SVGEGT come from the germline V gene. CDR3: CASSFQGIWNSPLHF. The CDR3 DNA is TGTGCCAGCAGTTTCCAGGGGATTTGGAATTCACCCCTCCACTTT.

This sequence joins TRBV3-1 and TRBJ2-2; TRBD2 matches 7 bases. CDR1 LGHDT and CDR2 YNNKEL come from the germline V gene (reference sequence). The CDR3 runs 14 residues. V shed 4 bases and J 6 bases; nucleotides not matched to a gene: 5. In DNA, the CDR3 is TGTGCCAGCAGCCGGGAGGGTCAGGCCGGGGAGCTGTTTTTT. Protein: CASSREGQAGELFF.

V is TRBV18 and J is TRBJ2-7; D unclear. Trimming cost V 2 bases and J 0 bases, with 8 bases left between them. From germline, CDR1 is KGHSH and CDR2 LQKENI. This CDR3 has 14 residues. CDR3 DNA sequence: TGTGCCAGCTCACCAACCCGGAGCTCCTACGAGCAGTACTTC. This translates into CASSPTRSSYEQYF.

This clonotype was picked up a small number of times. This chain joins TRBV6-1 and TRBJ1-2; no reliable D call. CDR3 size: 15 residues. Trimming removed 3 bases from V and 7 bases from J, with 18 bases in between. CDR1 is MNHNS and CDR2 is SASEGT in the germline V gene. The CDR3 sequence is CASSDTWEGPGGYTF. In DNA, the CDR3 is TGTGCCAGCAGTGATACTTGGGAGGGTCCCGGTGGCTACACCTTC.

This clonotype turned up a few times. As DNA, the CDR3 is TGTGCCAGTAGTATAGAGTATCTAGCGGGGTTCGAGACCCAGTACTTC. Encoded protein: CASSIEYLAGFETQYF. The V call is TRBV19, the J call TRBJ2-5, with 9 bases aligning to TRBD2. The CDR3 length is 16 residues. Trimming at V came to 0 bases and at J to 5 bases, leaving 7 bases not matched to a gene. Germline values: CDR1 LNHDA, CDR2 SQIVND (reference sequence).

The gene calls are TRBV10-3 and TRBJ2-7; 7 positions match TRBD2. The germline V gene encodes CDR1 ENHRY and CDR2 SYGVKD. The ends lost 0 bases at V and 2 bases at J; junction bases unmatched: 7. CDR3 length: 16 amino acids. CDR3 coding DNA: TGTGCCATCAGTGAGTCGAGGCTAGCGGAGGCCTACGAGCAGTACTTC. Its protein is CAISESRLAEAYEQYF.

Only a few counts were recorded for this clonotype. The J gene is TRBJ2-1, the V gene TRBV3-1, with 10 bases identical to TRBD2. The CDR3 totals 13 residues. The germline gives CDR1 LGHDT, CDR2 YNNKEL (reference sequence). V lost 3 bases, J lost 16 bases, and 9 bases stayed unmatched. CDR3 DNA sequence: TGTGCCAGCAGCCAGCTCACTAGCGGGAATCGTTTCTTC. Encoded protein: CASSQLTSGNRFF.

The gene calls are TRBV5-1 and TRBJ2-4; unclear D gene. CDR3 length: 13 amino acids. V was clipped by 5 bases and J by 8 bases, with 14 bases between them. Germline V CDR1 and CDR2: SGHRS, YFSETQ. The CDR3 reads CASSSGSDHIQYF. CDR3 DNA: TGCGCCAGCAGTTCTGGATCTGACCACATTCAGTACTTC.

V and J are TRBV6-8 and TRBJ1-2; D uncertain. CDR3 size: 14 residues. Germline CDR1 is MNHGY and CDR2 is SAAAGT. V lost 2 bases, J lost 3 bases, and 10 bases lay in between. The CDR3 nucleotides are TGTGCCAGCAGTTACCGTGTGGCGGACTATGGCTACACCTTC. Amino acids: CASSYRVADYGYTF.

The rearrangement links TRBV5-1 to TRBJ1-3; the D gene is possibly TRBD1 (6 bases). The V and J ends lost 4 bases and 0 bases respectively, with 8 bases between them. This CDR3 is built from 14 residues. Germline V CDR1 and CDR2: SGHRS, YFSETQ. CDR3 bases: TGCGCCAGCAGCGTGGACAGCTCTGGAAACACCATATATTTT. Translated: CASSVDSSGNTIYF.

The chain has TRBV25-1 and TRBJ1-2; 7 bases match TRBD1. Germline V gives CDR1 MGHDK, CDR2 SYGVNS. V dropped 4 bases and J dropped 4; count of bases not matched to a gene: 9. The CDR3 loop spans 15 amino acids. CDR3 coding DNA: TGTGCCAGCAGTGCTTCCGGGACAGCCCTCTATGGCTACACCTTC. Translated: CASSASGTALYGYTF.

This clonotype was detected a few times. J is TRBJ2-7 and V is TRBV28, with a possible D match to TRBD2 (6 bases). With 11 bases removed from V and 3 bases from J, the gap between germline ends came to 11 bases. Germline lookup yields CDR1 MDHEN and CDR2 SYDVKM. The CDR3 runs to 11 residues. The CDR3 loop reads CAASGDYEQYF. CDR3 DNA: TGTGCCGCGTCGGGGGACTACGAGCAGTACTTC.

The V and J genes are TRBV5-1 and TRBJ2-1, with a tentative D call TRBD1 (6 bases). Germline V gene lookup returns CDR1 SGHRS and CDR2 YFSETQ. The CDR3 spans 14 residues. Deletions cut 0 bases from V and 5 bases from J, with 9 bases between. This CDR3 is CASSLDGQNNEQFF. CDR3 DNA: TGCGCCAGCAGCTTGGATGGACAGAACAATGAGCAGTTCTTC.

V and J are TRBV10-3 and TRBJ2-5, with TRBD2 matching 8 bases. Germline lookup yields CDR1 ENHRY and CDR2 SYGVKD. After removal of 4 bases from V and 3 bases from J, the junction contained 7 bases not matched to a gene. The CDR3 length is 15 residues. CDR3 residues: CAISGEGAGEETQYF. Written as DNA, the CDR3 is TGTGCCATCAGTGGTGAGGGAGCGGGGGAAGAGACCCAGTACTTC.